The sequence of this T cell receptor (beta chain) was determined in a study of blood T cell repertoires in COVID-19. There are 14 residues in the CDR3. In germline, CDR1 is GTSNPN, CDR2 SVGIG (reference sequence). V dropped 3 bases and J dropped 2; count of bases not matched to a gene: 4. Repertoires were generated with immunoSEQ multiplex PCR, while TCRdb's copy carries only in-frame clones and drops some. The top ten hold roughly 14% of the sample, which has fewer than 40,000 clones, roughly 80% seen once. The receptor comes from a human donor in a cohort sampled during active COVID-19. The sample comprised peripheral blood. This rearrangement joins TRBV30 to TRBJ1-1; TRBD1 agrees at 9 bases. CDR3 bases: TGTGCCTGGAGGACAGGGGGGTCAAACACTGAAGCTTTCTTT. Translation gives CAWRTGGSNTEAFF.